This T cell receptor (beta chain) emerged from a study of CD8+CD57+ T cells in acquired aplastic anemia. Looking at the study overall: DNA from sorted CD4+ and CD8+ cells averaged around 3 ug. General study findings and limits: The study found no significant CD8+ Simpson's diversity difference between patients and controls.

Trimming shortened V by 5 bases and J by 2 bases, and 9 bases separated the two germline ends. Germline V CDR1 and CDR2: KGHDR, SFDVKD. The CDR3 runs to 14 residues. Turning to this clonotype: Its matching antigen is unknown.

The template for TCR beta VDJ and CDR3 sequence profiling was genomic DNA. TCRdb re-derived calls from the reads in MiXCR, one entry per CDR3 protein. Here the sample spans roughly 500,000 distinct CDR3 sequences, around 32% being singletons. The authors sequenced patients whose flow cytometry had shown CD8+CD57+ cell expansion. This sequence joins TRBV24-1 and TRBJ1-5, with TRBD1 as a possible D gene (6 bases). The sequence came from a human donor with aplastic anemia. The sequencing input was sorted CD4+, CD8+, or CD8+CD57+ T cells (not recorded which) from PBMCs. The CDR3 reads CATSARGGNQPQHF. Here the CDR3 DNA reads TGTGCCACCAGTGCCAGGGGAGGCAATCAGCCCCAGCATTTT.